This T cell receptor beta chain was retrieved from a study of CD8+CD57+ T cells in acquired aplastic anemia. Points from the study as a whole: Patients and controls shared 25 to 30 CD8+ CDR3 sequences. Significance was not reached for CD8+ Simpson's diversity between patients and controls.

Profiling of TCR beta VDJ combinations and CDR3 sequences used genomic DNA as template. TCRdb re-called the reads through MiXCR, storing one row per CDR3 protein. The sample carries around 250,000 distinct CDR3 sequences, about 56% recorded once. In this sample, this clonotype turned up many times. Antigen: not known. This clonotype was obtained from a human donor with severe aplastic anemia or a healthy control (not recorded which). Sequences were obtained from sorted CD4+, CD8+, or CD8+CD57+ T cells (not recorded which) from PBMCs.

As DNA, the CDR3 is TGTGCCAGTAGTACCGGACAGACACGGATTAGCTATGGCTACACCTTC. This codes for CASSTGQTRISYGYTF. V and J are TRBV19 and TRBJ1-2; tentatively, D is TRBD1 (6 bases). Germline V gives CDR1 LNHDA, CDR2 SQIVND (reference sequence). V dropped 4 bases and J dropped 4 bases, with 19 bases sitting between them. The CDR3 runs to 16 residues.